This TCR beta chain emerged from a study of glioma-infiltrating T cells. Points from the study as a whole: Tissue and blood shared very few CDR3 sequences. Non-neoplastic patients had below-expected tissue-blood divergence, while all gliomas exceeded expectation.

This CDR3 region has 13 residues. Deletions cut 3 bases from V and 3 bases from J, with 11 bases between. CDR1 is DFQATT, CDR2 SNEGSKA, per germline (reference sequence). This clonotype was counted ten times or more. What it recognizes is unknown. The iRepertoire nested amplicon-rescue multiplex PCR amplified TCR alpha and beta CDR3s from RNA. TCRdb processed the multiplex PCR reads anew with MiXCR; each CDR3 protein has one entry. The table shows approximately 100,000 distinct CDR3 sequences, with about 25% occurring only once. The sequencing sample was made of glioma tissue, nonneoplastic brain tissue, or PBMCs (not recorded which). This chain uses TRBV20-1 with TRBJ1-2; unclear D gene. The TCR comes from a human donor with low-grade glioma or glioblastoma, undergoing nonglioma brain surgery, or in good health (not recorded which). CDR3: CSARPLNYYGYTF. The DNA of the CDR3 is TGCAGTGCTAGGCCTCTTAATTACTATGGCTACACCTTC.